Listed here are 9 T cell receptor beta chains from one sample, sequenced in a study of T cell responses to AZD1222 COVID-19 vaccine. Assay used: immunoSEQ multiplex PCR; TCRdb lists only in-frame clones, some missing. This table has some 81,000 clones, 85% to 95% appearing once. The sequences come from peripheral blood, collected 28 days after the second AZD1222 dose. These receptors all come from an adult who received the AZD1222 COVID-19 vaccine.

V is TRBV5-1 and J is TRBJ2-1, with D possibly matching TRBD2 (6 bases). CDR1 and CDR2 (germline): SGHRS, YFSETQ. V dropped 4 bases and J dropped 4 bases, with 18 bases sitting between them. This CDR3 is built from 16 residues. The CDR3 is CASSRVGVAEYNEQFF. The CDR3 DNA follows: TGCGCCAGCAGCCGTGTCGGGGTAGCGGAATACAATGAGCAGTTCTTC.

This chain joins TRBV6-6 and TRBJ2-7; D may be TRBD1 (6 bases). The CDR3 runs to 16 residues. Germline V CDR1 and CDR2: MNHNY, SVGAGI (reference sequence). Trimming shortened V by 0 bases and J by 6 bases, and 18 bases separated the two germline ends. The CDR3 sequence: CASSYSSGVRRGEQYF. The CDR3 DNA reads as TGTGCCAGCAGTTACTCCTCTGGGGTCCGCAGGGGCGAGCAGTACTTC.

The J gene is TRBJ1-1, the V gene TRBV6-5; D is ambiguous. Germline assignment: CDR1 MNHEY and CDR2 SVGAGI. V shed 4 bases and J shed 12 bases, with 18 bases lying between them. The CDR3 is 13 amino acids. The CDR3 sequence: CASSSFKAVGTFF. The CDR3 DNA reads as TGTGCCAGCAGTTCCTTTAAAGCCGTCGGTACTTTCTTT.

The gene calls are TRBV28 and TRBJ1-2; 8 nucleotides align to TRBD1. CDR1 MDHEN and CDR2 SYDVKM come from the germline V gene. The CDR3 is 18 residues long. V lost 1 base, J lost 4 bases, and 14 bases stayed unmatched. In DNA, the CDR3 is TGTGCCAGCAGTTTATCTGGACAGGGACCCAGTTTAGGCTATGGCTACACCTTC. This codes for CASSLSGQGPSLGYGYTF.

The V and J genes are TRBV18 and TRBJ1-3; D possibly corresponds to TRBD1 (5 bases). The ends were cut back, 3 bases at V and 1 base at J, with 7 bases in the middle. Germline CDR1 is KGHSH and CDR2 is LQKENI. The length of the CDR3 is 14 residues. The CDR3: CASSPRVSGNTIYF. The CDR3 DNA reads as TGTGCCAGCTCACCCAGGGTTTCTGGAAACACCATATATTTT.

The chain joins TRBV7-2 to TRBJ1-6; D unresolved. Between the trimmed V and J ends, which lost 3 bases and 0 bases, there was a span of 9 bases. There are 16 residues in the CDR3. CDR1 is SGHTA, CDR2 FQGNSA, per germline. CDR3 nucleotides: TGTGCCAGCAGCTTGGACGTTAGCTCCTATAATTCACCCCTCCACTTT. Protein product: CASSLDVSSYNSPLHF. The complete variable domain, with remaining parts taken from reference TRBV7-2 and TRBJ1-6, reads GAGVSQSPSNKVTEKGKDVELRCDPISGHTALYWYRQSLGQGLEFLIYFQGNSAPDKSGLPSDRFSAERTGGSVSTLTIQRTQQEDSAVYLCASSLDVSSYNSPLHFGNGTRLTVT.

The V and J genes are TRBV27 and TRBJ2-2; D unresolved. This CDR3 is built from 12 residues. V lost 3 bases and J 6 bases, leaving 5 bases between the germline ends. CDR1 is MNHEY and CDR2 is SMNVEV in the germline V gene (reference sequence). In DNA, the CDR3 is TGTGCCAGCAGTTTCCCCCCCGGGGAGCTGTTTTTT. The encoded protein is CASSFPPGELFF.

This clone was picked up a small number of times. This chain joins TRBV5-5 and TRBJ2-5; 7 bases fit TRBD2. Per germline, CDR1 SGHKS and CDR2 YYEKEE (reference sequence). The CDR3 is 14 residues long. V lost 4 bases to trimming and J lost 1 base; unmatched junction nucleotides: 4. As DNA, the CDR3 is TGTGCCAGCAGCCCCGGGGGGACCCAAGAGACCCAGTACTTC. Protein sequence: CASSPGGTQETQYF.

This rearrangement joins TRBV27 to TRBJ1-5; no clear D gene. V was pared by 5 bases and J by 4 bases, with 6 bases between. The CDR3 consists of 12 residues. The germline CDR1 and CDR2 sequences are MNHEY and SMNVEV (reference sequence). The CDR3 reads CASSNFNQPQHF. In DNA, the CDR3 is TGTGCCAGCAGTAACTTTAATCAGCCCCAGCATTTT.